What follows is one T cell receptor beta chain and its context. The data were produced by immunoSEQ multiplex PCR, yet TCRdb's version contains in-frame clones alone and is incomplete. In the table there are about 90,000 clones, more than 70% of which are singletons. The sample comes from a study of OX40 agonist ivuxolimab in advanced cancers. Autoimmune disease history or systemic immunosuppression excluded patients. This TCR was recovered from an adult with an advanced solid tumor such as melanoma, head and neck, liver or kidney cancer. Specimen: CD4+ or CD8+ T cells sorted from blood, collected in a trial of the OX40 agonist ivuxolimab.

The CDR3: CTSSQADRGPYEQYV. The CDR3 DNA reads TGCACCAGCAGCCAAGCAGACAGGGGCCCCTACGAGCAGTACGTC. The chain couples TRBV1 to TRBJ2-7; the DNA was not used to check the table's D call, TRBD1. TRBV1 is reported as a pseudogene. CDR3 size: 15 residues.